This T cell receptor (beta chain) appears in the sequencing data of a study of T cell responses to AZD1222 COVID-19 vaccine. Sequencing used immunoSEQ multiplex PCR; TCRdb keeps in-frame clones, though not all of them. This sample yields 180,000 or so clones, of which about nine tenths are seen a single time; approximately 1.6% belongs to the top ten. Notes on this clone: Its antigen is currently unknown.

The study's findings and limits: Donors skewed white British and female; clonal diversity was possibly underestimated. Only a handful of individuals given AZD1222 were seropositive at baseline. The peak T cell response came first, and repertoires were sampled only after it.

The V gene's germline CDR1 is GTSNPN and CDR2 SVGIG (reference sequence). The CDR3 extends over 13 amino acids. V was pared by 1 base and J by 3 bases, with 10 bases between. The chain couples TRBV30 to TRBJ2-7; either TRBD1 or TRBD2 may fit D (5 bases each). This clonotype was obtained from an adult who received the AZD1222 COVID-19 vaccine. Sequences were derived from peripheral blood, sampled 28 days after the second AZD1222 dose. The CDR3 reads CAWSGGGGYEQYF. CDR3 sequence (DNA): TGTGCCTGGAGTGGGGGTGGGGGCTACGAGCAGTACTTC.